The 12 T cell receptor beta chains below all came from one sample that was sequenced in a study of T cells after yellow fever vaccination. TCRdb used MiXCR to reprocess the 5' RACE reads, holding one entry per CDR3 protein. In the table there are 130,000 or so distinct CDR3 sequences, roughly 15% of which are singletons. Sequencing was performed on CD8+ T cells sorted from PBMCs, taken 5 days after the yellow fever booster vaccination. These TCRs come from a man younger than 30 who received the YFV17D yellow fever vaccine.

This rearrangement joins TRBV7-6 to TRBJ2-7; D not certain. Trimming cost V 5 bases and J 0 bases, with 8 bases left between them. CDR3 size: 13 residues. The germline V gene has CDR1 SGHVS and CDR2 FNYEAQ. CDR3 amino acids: CASSPSNSYEQYF. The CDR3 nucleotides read TGTGCCAGCAGCCCGAGCAACTCCTACGAGCAGTACTTC. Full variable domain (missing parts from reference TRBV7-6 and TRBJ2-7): GAGVSQSPRYKVTKRGQDVALRCDPISGHVSLYWYRQALGQGPEFLTYFNYEAQQDKSGLPNDRFSAERPEGSISTLTIQRTEQRDSAMYRCASSPSNSYEQYFGPGTRLTVT.

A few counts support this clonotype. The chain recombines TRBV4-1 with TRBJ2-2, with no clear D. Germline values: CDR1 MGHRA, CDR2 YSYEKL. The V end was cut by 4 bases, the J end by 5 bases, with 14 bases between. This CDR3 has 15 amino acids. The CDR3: CASSLGTPFTGELFF. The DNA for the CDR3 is TGCGCCAGCAGCCTGGGAACGCCGTTTACCGGGGAGCTGTTTTTT.

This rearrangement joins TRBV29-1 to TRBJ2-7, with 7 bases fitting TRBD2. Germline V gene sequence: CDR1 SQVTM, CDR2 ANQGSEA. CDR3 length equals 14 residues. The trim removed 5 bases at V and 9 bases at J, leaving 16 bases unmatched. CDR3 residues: CSVWPREEPWMQYF. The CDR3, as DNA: TGCAGCGTTTGGCCCCGGGAGGAACCTTGGATGCAGTACTTC.

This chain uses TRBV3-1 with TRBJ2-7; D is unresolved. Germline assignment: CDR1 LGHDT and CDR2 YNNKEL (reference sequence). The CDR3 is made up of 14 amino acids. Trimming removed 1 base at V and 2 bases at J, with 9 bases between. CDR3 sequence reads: CASSQVLGPYEQYF. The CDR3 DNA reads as TGTGCCAGCAGCCAAGTTCTGGGTCCCTACGAGCAGTACTTC.

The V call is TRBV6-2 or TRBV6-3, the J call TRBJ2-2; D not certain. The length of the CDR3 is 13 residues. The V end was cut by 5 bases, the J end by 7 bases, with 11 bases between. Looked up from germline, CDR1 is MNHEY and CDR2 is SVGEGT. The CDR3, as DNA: TGTGCCAGCAGTATCGGGTCCGACGGGGAGCTGTTTTTT. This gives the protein CASSIGSDGELFF.

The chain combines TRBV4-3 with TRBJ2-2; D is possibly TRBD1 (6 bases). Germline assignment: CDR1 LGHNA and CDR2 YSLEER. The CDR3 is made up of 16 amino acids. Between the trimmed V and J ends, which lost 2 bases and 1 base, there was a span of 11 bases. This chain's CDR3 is CASSQPLGQNTGELFF. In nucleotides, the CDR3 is TGCGCCAGCAGCCAACCACTGGGACAGAACACCGGGGAGCTGTTTTTT.

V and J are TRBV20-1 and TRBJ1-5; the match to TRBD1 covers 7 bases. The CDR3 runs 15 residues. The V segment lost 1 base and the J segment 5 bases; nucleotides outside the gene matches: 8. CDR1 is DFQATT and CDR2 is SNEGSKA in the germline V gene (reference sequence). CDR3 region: CSARVNRGGDQPQHF. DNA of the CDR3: TGCAGTGCTAGAGTTAACAGGGGTGGGGATCAGCCCCAGCATTTT.

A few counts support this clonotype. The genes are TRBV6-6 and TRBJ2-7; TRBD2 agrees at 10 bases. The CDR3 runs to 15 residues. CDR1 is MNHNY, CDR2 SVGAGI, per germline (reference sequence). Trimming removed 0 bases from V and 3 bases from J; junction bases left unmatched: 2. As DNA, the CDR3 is TGTGCCAGCAGTTACTCCCGGACTAGCGGCTACGAGCAGTACGTC. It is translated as CASSYSRTSGYEQYV.

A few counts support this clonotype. Written as DNA, the CDR3 is TGCGCCAGCAGCCCCACCGGGGGGGGAAGGGGGCAGTACAATGAGCAGTTCTTC. It codes for CASSPTGGGRGQYNEQFF. The V gene is TRBV4-1, the J gene TRBJ2-1, with a weak D call TRBD2 (8 bases). CDR3 length: 18 residues. Between the trimmed V and J ends, which lost 4 bases and 4 bases, there was a span of 23 bases. CDR1 MGHRA and CDR2 YSYEKL come from the germline V gene.

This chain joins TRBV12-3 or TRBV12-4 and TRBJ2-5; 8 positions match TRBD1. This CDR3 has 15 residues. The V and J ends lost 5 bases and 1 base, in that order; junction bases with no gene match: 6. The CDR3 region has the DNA TGTGCCAGCAGTCGGACAGGGAGGCCCCAAGAGACCCAGTACTTC. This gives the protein CASSRTGRPQETQYF.

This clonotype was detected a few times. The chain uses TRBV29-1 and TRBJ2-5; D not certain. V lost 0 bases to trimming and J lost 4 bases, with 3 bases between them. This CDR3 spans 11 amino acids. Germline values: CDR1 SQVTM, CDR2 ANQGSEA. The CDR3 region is CSVEEAETQYF. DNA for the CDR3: TGCAGCGTTGAAGAAGCAGAGACCCAGTACTTC.

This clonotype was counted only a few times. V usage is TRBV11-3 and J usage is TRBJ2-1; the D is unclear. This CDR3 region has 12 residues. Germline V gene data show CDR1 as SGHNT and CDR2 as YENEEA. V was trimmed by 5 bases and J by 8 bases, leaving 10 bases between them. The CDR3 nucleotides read TGTGCCAGCAGCCCACGCGATGATGAGCAGTTCTTC. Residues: CASSPRDDEQFF.